This section outlines one T cell receptor (beta chain) sequence together with its context. This specimen includes other DNA sequences encoding the same CDR3. The data were taken from a study of blood T cell repertoires in COVID-19. Across the whole study: Both acute and convalescent COVID-19 samples were obtained from the United States, Italy and Spain. Sample material is recorded as cDNA or gDNA derived from T cells, B-cell-depleted T cells, or PBMCs.

Germline CDR1 reads KGHSH; CDR2 reads LQKENI. The V end lost 3 bases, the J end lost 3 bases, and 5 bases lay between the germline ends. CDR3 length equals 12 residues. Sequencing used immunoSEQ multiplex PCR; TCRdb keeps in-frame clones, though not all of them. The table has 150,000 or so clones, more than 75% seen once. Each participant's cohort was designated according to participant-reported clinical history. The sample comprised PBMCs or T cells enriched from blood (not recorded which). This clonotype originated in a human donor with acute COVID-19. The donor label of this sample is uncertain. V is TRBV18 and J is TRBJ2-5; no reliable D call. The chain's CDR3 is CASSPREETQYF. In nucleotides, the CDR3 is TGTGCCAGCTCACCTCGGGAAGAGACCCAGTACTTC.